This record looks at one TCR beta chain sequence and its context. These data come from a study of radiotherapy plus CTLA-4 blockade in lung cancer. Here immunoSEQ multiplex PCR was the method, and the copy in TCRdb shows in-frame clones only, minus some. The data contain about 82,000 clones, approximately 79% of them seen just once; the ten biggest clones take up over 12%. V was cut by 0 bases and J by 5 bases, with 12 bases left in between. This CDR3 region has 15 residues. The germline V gene encodes CDR1 MNHEY and CDR2 SVGAGI. This clonotype was obtained from a human donor with non-small cell lung cancer that progressed on radiotherapy plus ipilimumab. The material sequenced was peripheral blood, taken from a patient treated with radiotherapy plus ipilimumab. The chain recombines TRBV6-5 with TRBJ2-3; D might be TRBD1 or TRBD2, each matching 6 bases. Here the CDR3 DNA reads TGTGCCAGCAGTTACTCTTATCGGGGGCAAGATACGCAGTATTTT. This translates into CASSYSYRGQDTQYF.